The rows below give T cell receptor beta chains drawn from one sample of a study of blood T cells in healthy people across ages. TCRdb called the 5' RACE reads again in MiXCR, with one record for every CDR3 protein. The sample lists around 800,000 distinct CDR3 sequences, about 46% occurring once. Source material: blood. Receptor source: an older man in good health. CDR3s include the opening cysteine and the closing phenylalanine or tryptophan. The D gene is left open where the match is weak. Expanded clones are given a class, and other clones once, few, many or no size at all.

clone size	D gene	J gene	V gene	CDR3 protein	CDR3 DNA
few	TRBD2	TRBJ2-3	TRBV15	CATSRPGGLADPDTQYF	TGTGCCACCAGCAGACCGGGAGGCCTAGCGGACCCAGATACGCAGTATTTT
few	TRBD1	TRBJ2-6	TRBV7-6	CASSRQGTSGANVLTF	TGTGCCAGCAGCCGACAGGGGACCTCTGGGGCCAACGTCCTGACTTTC
few	TRBD2	TRBJ2-5	TRBV9	CASGDSPWEGETQYF	TGTGCCAGCGGCGATTCTCCCTGGGAGGGAGAGACCCAGTACTTC
few	TRBD1	TRBJ2-1	TRBV7-3	CASSRGQGAFEDEQFF	TGTGCCAGCAGCAGAGGACAGGGGGCGTTTGAAGATGAGCAGTTCTTC
-	-	TRBJ2-4	TRBV6-1	CASSEAGYDIQYF	TGTGCCAGCAGTGAAGCTGGGTACGACATTCAGTACTTC
few	-	TRBJ1-5	TRBV28	CASSHNSNQPQHF	TGTGCCAGCAGTCACAATAGCAATCAGCCCCAGCATTTT
-	-	TRBJ1-2	TRBV28	CASSLARPDYGYTF	TGTGCCAGCAGTCTTGCTAGACCTGACTATGGCTACACCTTC
few	-	TRBJ2-5	TRBV28	CASSSSLKMGSPLYNEQYF	TGTGCCAGCAGTTCCTCTTTAAAAATGGGAAGCCCGCTTTACAATGAGCAGTACTTC
many	TRBD2	TRBJ2-3	TRBV5-1	CASSRERETDTQYF	TGCGCCAGCAGTAGGGAGCGGGAGACAGATACGCAGTATTTT
-	-	TRBJ1-4	TRBV7-9	CASSVAYSEKLFF	TGTGCCAGCAGCGTAGCGTACAGCGAAAAACTGTTTTTT
-	-	TRBJ2-7	TRBV4-2	CASSGSGSGVNEQYF	TGTGCCAGCAGCGGATCGGGCTCCGGGGTGAACGAGCAGTACTTC
few	TRBD2	TRBJ2-3	TRBV4-1	CATGWRGTSDTQYF	TGCGCCACCGGCTGGCGGGGGACCTCAGATACGCAGTATTTT
many	-	TRBJ2-1	TRBV9	CASSAGVAVGSYNEQFF	TGTGCCAGCAGCGCAGGGGTAGCGGTTGGCTCCTACAATGAGCAGTTCTTC
-	-	TRBJ2-7	TRBV14	CASSQDLAGGQYF	TGTGCCAGCAGCCAAGACCTGGCGGGCGGGCAGTACTTC
-	-	TRBJ2-3	TRBV10-3	CAISDATDTQYF	TGTGCCATCAGTGACGCTACAGATACGCAGTATTTT
few	-	TRBJ2-1	TRBV15	CATSRGGGAYEQFF	TGTGCCACCAGCAGAGGAGGCGGCGCTTATGAGCAGTTCTTC
few	-	TRBJ1-4	TRBV20-1	CSAGQGQGEKLFF	TGCAGTGCTGGGCAGGGACAAGGGGAAAAACTGTTTTTT
once	TRBD1	TRBJ2-1	TRBV20-1	CSAKPGQGQETQFF	TGCAGTGCTAAACCGGGACAGGGGCAAGAGACCCAGTTCTTC
-	TRBD1	TRBJ2-7	TRBV19	CASNHGTGNEQYF	TGTGCCAGTAATCACGGGACAGGGAACGAGCAGTACTTC
few	-	TRBJ1-5	TRBV5-1	CASSLGAASSSNQPQHF	TGCGCCAGCAGCTTGGGGGCTGCCTCCTCGAGCAATCAGCCCCAGCATTTT
few	TRBD2	TRBJ2-3	TRBV30	CAWSVASGSTDTQYF	TGTGCCTGGAGTGTGGCTAGCGGTAGCACAGATACGCAGTATTTT
-	-	TRBJ2-1	TRBV21-1	CASSKVIAGADNEQFF	TGTGCCAGCAGCAAAGTTATAGCGGGGGCCGACAATGAGCAGTTCTTC
few	-	TRBJ2-6	TRBV9	CASSGGTYGSGANVLTF	TGTGCCAGCAGCGGGGGGACTTACGGCTCTGGGGCCAACGTCCTGACTTTC
few	-	TRBJ2-7	TRBV6-1	CASTKGVSYEQYF	TGTGCCAGCACCAAGGGGGTATCCTACGAGCAGTACTTC
-	TRBD2	TRBJ2-7	TRBV20-1	CSARSGISYEQYF	TGCAGTGCTAGGAGCGGGATAAGCTACGAGCAGTACTTC
-	-	TRBJ2-4	TRBV15	CATSRDNEGNIQYF	TGTGCCACCAGCAGAGATAACGAGGGAAACATTCAGTACTTC
few	TRBD1	TRBJ1-6	TRBV4-2	CASSQGRQGARNSPLHF	TGTGCCAGCAGCCAAGGGCGACAGGGGGCGCGTAATTCACCCCTCCACTTT
-	-	TRBJ2-1	TRBV5-1	CASAKSQGNEQFF	TGCGCCAGCGCCAAGAGTCAGGGAAATGAGCAGTTCTTC
once	TRBD1	TRBJ2-5	TRBV20-1	CSATAGTGRHNEQYF	TGCAGTGCTACCGCCGGGACAGGGAGGCACAATGAGCAGTACTTC
few	TRBD1	TRBJ1-2	TRBV4-1	CASSQERGTDYGYTF	TGCGCCAGCAGCCAAGAAAGGGGGACAGATTATGGCTACACCTTC
-	-	TRBJ2-5	TRBV12-3/TRBV12-4	CASTHGETQYF	TGTGCCAGCACCCACGGGGAGACCCAGTACTTC
few	-	TRBJ2-5	TRBV10-3	CAIRSGGGAGETQYF	TGTGCCATCAGGTCGGGAGGGGGCGCGGGAGAGACCCAGTACTTC
many	-	TRBJ2-7	TRBV27	CASANNFNRLEVYEQYF	TGTGCCAGCGCAAATAATTTTAACAGGTTAGAGGTTTACGAGCAGTACTTC
many	TRBD2	TRBJ2-1	TRBV5-1	CASSLGAGGRYNEQFF	TGCGCCAGCAGCTTGGGGGCGGGAGGGCGCTACAATGAGCAGTTCTTC
-	TRBD2	TRBJ2-1	TRBV29-1	CSVEKGWGASGRGEQFF	TGCAGCGTTGAAAAGGGATGGGGTGCTAGCGGGAGGGGTGAGCAGTTCTTC
-	TRBD1	TRBJ1-2	TRBV4-3	CASSRDRVWGYTF	TGCGCCAGCAGCCGCGACAGGGTCTGGGGCTACACCTTC
-	TRBD2	TRBJ2-3	TRBV6-1	CAGSPGLAGLTDTQYF	TGTGCCGGGTCCCCGGGACTAGCGGGACTCACAGATACGCAGTATTTT
few	-	TRBJ1-2	TRBV30	CAWSGPTGGYTVGYGYTF	TGTGCCTGGAGTGGACCGACTGGGGGGTATACTGTGGGCTATGGCTACACCTTC
-	-	TRBJ2-7	TRBV7-9	CASSPSGQGRYEQYF	TGTGCCAGCAGCCCGAGTGGACAAGGGCGATACGAGCAGTACTTC
many	TRBD1	TRBJ2-1	TRBV12-3/TRBV12-4	CASIPRPGQGLPSSYNEQFF	TGTGCCAGCATACCTCGCCCGGGACAGGGGCTTCCGAGCTCCTACAATGAGCAGTTCTTC
few	-	TRBJ2-4	TRBV4-2	CASSPAAGWGDENIQYF	TGTGCCAGCAGCCCCGCCGCGGGGTGGGGAGATGAAAACATTCAGTACTTC
few	-	TRBJ1-5	TRBV27	CASSLSPGFNNQPQHF	TGTGCCAGCAGTTTATCGCCCGGGTTTAATAATCAGCCCCAGCATTTT
few	-	TRBJ2-5	TRBV14	CASSQGRAARGETQYF	TGTGCCAGCAGCCAAGGTCGCGCTGCCCGAGGAGAGACCCAGTACTTC
-	-	TRBJ1-6	TRBV7-9	CASSSTVHNSPLHF	TGTGCCAGCAGCTCCACAGTCCATAATTCACCCCTCCACTTT
-	TRBD2	TRBJ2-5	TRBV12-3/TRBV12-4	CATMGATSGFQETQYF	TGTGCCACCATGGGCGCGACTAGCGGGTTCCAAGAGACCCAGTACTTC
-	TRBD1	TRBJ2-5	TRBV29-1	CSVEAPGQSNQETQYF	TGCAGCGTTGAAGCCCCGGGACAGAGCAATCAAGAGACCCAGTACTTC
few	-	TRBJ2-1	TRBV20-1	CSARRDPSSYNEQFF	TGCAGTGCTAGGCGGGACCCCTCCTCCTACAATGAGCAGTTCTTC
many	-	TRBJ2-1	TRBV9	CASSVGEAYNEQFF	TGTGCCAGCAGCGTAGGGGAGGCCTACAATGAGCAGTTCTTC
few	-	TRBJ1-1	TRBV6-6	CASSYSGGTEAFF	TGTGCCAGCAGTTACTCGGGGGGCACTGAAGCTTTCTTT
-	TRBD2	TRBJ2-5	TRBV5-1	CASSLGDYGQYF	TGCGCCAGCAGCTTGGGGGACTACGGGCAGTACTTC
many	-	TRBJ2-7	TRBV29-1	CSASLGLGGEQYF	TGCAGCGCTTCACTAGGACTAGGGGGCGAGCAGTACTTC
-	-	TRBJ2-1	TRBV4-3	CASSQDHLPGKNEQFF	TGCGCCAGCAGCCAAGATCACCTCCCAGGGAAAAATGAGCAGTTCTTC
many	-	TRBJ2-7	TRBV4-3	CASSQDLNYEQYF	TGCGCCAGCAGCCAAGATCTTAATTACGAGCAGTACTTC
few	-	TRBJ2-1	TRBV6-2/TRBV6-3	CASSIVYNEQFF	TGTGCCAGCAGTATTGTATACAATGAGCAGTTCTTC